These T cell receptor beta chains were read from a single sample in a study of human T cells and chemical hapten exposure. TCRdb independently ran MiXCR on the RACE reads; one entry per CDR3 protein. The table lists around 340,000 distinct CDR3 sequences, around 7% of them singletons. This specimen consisted of whole blood, obtained in connection with sensitization to the hapten diphenylcyclopropenone (DPC). The receptors were gathered from a woman aged 18-29 years with alopecia areata. Some clones in this sample may be carry-over from other donors' samples. Both conserved end residues are part of each CDR3. A D gene is named only where the DNA matches it firmly. Expanded clones get a size class; other rows say once, few or many, or leave the size out.

D | J | size | V | CDR3 | DNA
NA | TRBJ2-7 | NA | TRBV6-2/TRBV6-3 | CASTIPAGVSYPEQYF | TGTGCCAGCACCATACCGGCCGGGGTCAGCTACCCTGAGCAGTACTTC
NA | TRBJ2-2 | few | TRBV5-6 | CASSLGSVITGELFF | TGTGCCAGCAGCTTAGGTAGCGTCATCACCGGGGAGCTGTTTTTT
TRBD1 | TRBJ1-1 | NA | TRBV2 | CASSDPRDRNTEAFF | TGTGCCAGCAGTGACCCTAGGGACAGGAACACTGAAGCTTTCTTT
TRBD1 | TRBJ1-4 | many | TRBV7-9 | CASSLGQGFEKLFF | TGTGCCAGCAGCTTGGGACAGGGATTTGAAAAACTGTTTTTT
NA | TRBJ2-7 | many | TRBV5-1 | CASSLGSITYEQYF | TGCGCCAGCAGCTTGGGCAGTATCACCTACGAGCAGTACTTC
TRBD2 | TRBJ2-7 | few | TRBV20-1 | CSAATSGPYEQYF | TGCAGTGCTGCGACTAGCGGACCCTACGAGCAGTACTTC
NA | TRBJ1-1 | NA | TRBV12-3/TRBV12-4 | CAGSINRDTEAFF | TGTGCCGGCAGTATAAACAGGGACACTGAAGCTTTCTTT
TRBD1 | TRBJ2-1 | many | TRBV5-1 | CASSLAGTGGPSSYNEQFF | TGCGCCAGCAGCTTGGCGGGGACAGGGGGGCCTAGCTCCTACAATGAGCAGTTCTTC
NA | TRBJ2-5 | NA | TRBV12-3/TRBV12-4 | CASSPLRGGRTLETQYF | TGTGCCAGCAGTCCCCTGAGGGGGGGCCGTACTTTGGAGACCCAGTACTTC
TRBD1 | TRBJ1-5 | many | TRBV6-1 | CASSETGASYNQPQHF | TGTGCCAGCAGTGAAACAGGGGCGTCGTACAATCAGCCCCAGCATTTT
NA | TRBJ2-7 | many | TRBV10-2 | CASRGGQTLYEQYF | TGCGCCAGCAGGGGGGGACAGACCCTCTACGAGCAGTACTTC
NA | TRBJ2-5 | many | TRBV29-1 | CSVVWTIETQYF | TGCAGCGTTGTTTGGACGATAGAGACCCAGTACTTC
TRBD2 | TRBJ2-1 | few | TRBV20-1 | CSAPRLAGPHNEQFF | TGCAGTGCTCCCCGACTAGCGGGGCCCCACAATGAGCAGTTCTTC
TRBD2 | TRBJ2-1 | many | TRBV7-3 | CASRPGPSGEQFF | TGTGCCAGCAGACCGGGTCCTAGCGGTGAGCAGTTCTTC
TRBD1 | TRBJ2-3 | NA | TRBV4-1 | CASCLGQGGTDTQYF | TGCGCCAGCTGCTTAGGACAGGGGGGAACAGATACGCAGTATTTT
NA | TRBJ1-1 | few | TRBV7-2 | CASSNGYINTEAFF | TGTGCCAGCAGCAATGGATATATCAACACTGAAGCTTTCTTT
TRBD1 | TRBJ1-2 | few | TRBV27 | CASRLGGSYGYTF | TGTGCCAGCAGATTAGGGGGCTCCTATGGCTACACCTTC
NA | TRBJ2-7 | few | TRBV6-5 | CASSWGRGSYEQYF | TGTGCCAGCAGCTGGGGTCGGGGGTCCTACGAGCAGTACTTC
TRBD1 | TRBJ2-4 | few | TRBV12-3/TRBV12-4 | CASRPPGQGKFYGKNIQYF | TGTGCCAGCAGACCGCCGGGACAGGGAAAGTTTTATGGCAAAAACATTCAGTACTTC
NA | TRBJ2-3 | many | TRBV6-5 | CASSSRDYKGDTQYF | TGTGCCAGCAGTTCACGGGATTACAAGGGAGATACGCAGTATTTT
NA | TRBJ1-5 | NA | TRBV6-2/TRBV6-3 | CASSPGTPSNQPQHF | TGTGCCAGCAGCCCCGGGACCCCTAGCAATCAGCCCCAGCATTTT
NA | TRBJ1-3 | NA | TRBV12-3/TRBV12-4 | CASSFYGNTIYF | TGTGCCAGCAGTTTTTATGGAAACACCATATATTTT
NA | TRBJ2-2 | few | TRBV7-9 | CASNRGKGTGELFF | TGTGCCAGCAATAGAGGAAAGGGCACCGGGGAGCTGTTTTTT
NA | TRBJ2-2 | many | TRBV25-1 | CASTGRLGELFF | TGTGCCAGCACAGGACGTCTAGGGGAGCTGTTTTTT
NA | TRBJ1-2 | many | TRBV2 | CASSNDRPEAYGYTF | TGTGCCAGCAGCAATGACAGGCCGGAGGCCTATGGCTACACCTTC
NA | TRBJ2-7 | NA | TRBV20-1 | CSARRKLAVQGDEQYF | TGCAGTGCTAGAAGGAAACTAGCGGTCCAGGGGGACGAGCAGTACTTC
NA | TRBJ1-2 | few | TRBV27 | CASSLYSEGPPHYGYTF | TGTGCCAGCAGTTTATACTCTGAGGGCCCACCCCACTATGGCTACACCTTC
NA | TRBJ2-3 | few | TRBV5-4 | CASSPGSPSTDTQYF | TGTGCCAGCAGCCCGGGATCCCCAAGCACAGATACGCAGTATTTT
NA | TRBJ2-1 | few | TRBV2 | CASSEEEGRMDEQFF | TGTGCCAGCAGTGAAGAGGAGGGACGAATGGATGAGCAGTTCTTC
NA | TRBJ1-1 | NA | TRBV4-1 | CASSPEGALNTEAFF | TGCGCCAGCAGCCCCGAAGGAGCCCTGAACACTGAAGCTTTCTTT
NA | TRBJ1-5 | few | TRBV19 | CASSIGRAGNQPQHF | TGTGCCAGTAGTATCGGAAGGGCTGGCAATCAGCCCCAGCATTTT
TRBD1 | TRBJ2-3 | NA | TRBV12-3/TRBV12-4 | CASSSQFRGITLGTDTQYF | TGTGCCAGCAGTTCCCAGTTCAGGGGGATAACTCTGGGCACAGATACGCAGTATTTT
NA | TRBJ2-3 | few | TRBV11-2 | CASRPPGRSTDTQYF | TGTGCCAGCAGACCGCCGGGCCGAAGCACAGATACGCAGTATTTT
NA | TRBJ1-6 | few | TRBV18 | CASSPEAYNSPLHF | TGTGCCAGCTCACCCGAGGCCTATAATTCACCCCTCCACTTT
NA | TRBJ1-1 | few | TRBV20-1 | CSAVQGNEAFF | TGCAGTGCTGTCCAGGGGAATGAAGCTTTCTTT
NA | TRBJ2-2 | few | TRBV18 | CASSPRRDGGELFF | TGTGCCAGCTCACCGCGACGGGATGGCGGGGAGCTGTTTTTT
TRBD1 | TRBJ1-6 | NA | TRBV6-2/TRBV6-3 | CASRDRQGMYSPLHF | TGTGCCAGCAGAGACCGACAGGGGATGTATTCACCCCTCCACTTT
NA | TRBJ2-3 | many | TRBV9 | CASTRSGTEADTQYF | TGTGCCAGCACCAGGAGCGGTACGGAGGCAGATACGCAGTATTTT
NA | TRBJ2-3 | many | TRBV28 | CASSQAAGDGTDTQYF | TGTGCCAGCAGTCAGGCGGCCGGGGATGGCACAGATACGCAGTATTTT
NA | TRBJ2-7 | many | TRBV27 | CASSLGGGTYEQYF | TGTGCCAGCAGTTTAGGTGGGGGGACCTACGAGCAGTACTTC
NA | TRBJ2-1 | few | TRBV13 | CASSLGRGDEQFF | TGTGCCAGCAGCTTAGGGAGGGGCGATGAGCAGTTCTTC
NA | TRBJ2-7 | many | TRBV12-3/TRBV12-4 | CASSHRQGLLREQYF | TGTGCCAGCAGCCATAGACAGGGACTTTTGAGAGAGCAGTACTTC
NA | TRBJ2-1 | NA | TRBV2 | CASTSTEYNEQFF | TGTGCCAGCACGTCGACAGAATACAATGAGCAGTTCTTC
TRBD1 | TRBJ1-5 | few | TRBV29-1 | CSVGQLNQPQHF | TGCAGCGTGGGACAGTTAAATCAGCCCCAGCATTTT
NA | TRBJ1-2 | NA | TRBV7-2 | CASSIWTVGYGYTF | TGTGCCAGCAGTATTTGGACAGTAGGCTATGGCTACACCTTC
NA | TRBJ1-2 | few | TRBV20-1 | CSADDRINYGYTF | TGCAGTGCTGATGACAGGATAAACTATGGCTACACCTTC
NA | TRBJ2-3 | many | TRBV10-3 | CAISRTADPWVADTQYF | TGTGCCATCAGTAGGACAGCCGACCCTTGGGTGGCAGATACGCAGTATTTT
NA | TRBJ2-7 | few | TRBV7-9 | CASSGDDRDLRYF | TGTGCCAGCAGCGGGGACGACCGGGACTTAAGGTACTTC
NA | TRBJ2-1 | many | TRBV29-1 | CSVESIKKTPQVGEQFF | TGCAGCGTTGAATCGATAAAAAAGACACCTCAAGTGGGTGAGCAGTTCTTC
NA | TRBJ1-5 | NA | TRBV4-1 | CASSPDSGDQPQHF | TGCGCCAGCAGCCCTGACAGCGGGGATCAGCCCCAGCATTTT
NA | TRBJ2-7 | few | TRBV5-1 | CASSPRTDGYEQYF | TGCGCCAGCAGCCCGAGGACGGACGGATACGAGCAGTACTTC
TRBD2 | TRBJ2-3 | many | TRBV12-3/TRBV12-4 | CASILAGGVTDTQYF | TGTGCCAGCATTCTAGCGGGGGGAGTCACAGATACGCAGTATTTT
NA | TRBJ1-5 | NA | TRBV7-3 | CASSLSQDQPQHF | TGTGCCAGCAGCTTATCGCAAGATCAGCCCCAGCATTTT
NA | TRBJ1-1 | many | TRBV12-3/TRBV12-4 | CASSLRPSGSTEAFF | TGTGCCAGCAGTTTGAGACCATCGGGCAGCACTGAAGCTTTCTTT
NA | TRBJ1-1 | few | TRBV6-6 | CASSYSVNGNEAFF | TGTGCCAGCAGTTACTCGGTGAATGGGAATGAAGCTTTCTTT